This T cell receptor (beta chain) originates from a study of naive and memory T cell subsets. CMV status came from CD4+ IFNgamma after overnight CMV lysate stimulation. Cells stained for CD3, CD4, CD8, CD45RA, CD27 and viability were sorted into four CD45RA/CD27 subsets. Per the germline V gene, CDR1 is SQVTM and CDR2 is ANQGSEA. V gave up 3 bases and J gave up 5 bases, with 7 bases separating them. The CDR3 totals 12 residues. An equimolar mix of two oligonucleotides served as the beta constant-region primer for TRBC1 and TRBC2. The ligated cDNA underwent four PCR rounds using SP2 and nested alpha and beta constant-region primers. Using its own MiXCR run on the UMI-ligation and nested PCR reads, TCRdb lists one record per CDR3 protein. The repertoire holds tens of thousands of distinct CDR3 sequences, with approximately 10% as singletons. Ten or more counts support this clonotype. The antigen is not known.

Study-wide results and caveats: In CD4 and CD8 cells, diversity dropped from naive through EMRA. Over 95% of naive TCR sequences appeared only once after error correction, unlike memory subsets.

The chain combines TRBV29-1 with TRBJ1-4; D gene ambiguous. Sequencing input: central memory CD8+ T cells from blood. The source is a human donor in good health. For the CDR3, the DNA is TGCAGCGTTGAGATGGGGAATGAAAAACTGTTTTTT. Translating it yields CSVEMGNEKLFF.